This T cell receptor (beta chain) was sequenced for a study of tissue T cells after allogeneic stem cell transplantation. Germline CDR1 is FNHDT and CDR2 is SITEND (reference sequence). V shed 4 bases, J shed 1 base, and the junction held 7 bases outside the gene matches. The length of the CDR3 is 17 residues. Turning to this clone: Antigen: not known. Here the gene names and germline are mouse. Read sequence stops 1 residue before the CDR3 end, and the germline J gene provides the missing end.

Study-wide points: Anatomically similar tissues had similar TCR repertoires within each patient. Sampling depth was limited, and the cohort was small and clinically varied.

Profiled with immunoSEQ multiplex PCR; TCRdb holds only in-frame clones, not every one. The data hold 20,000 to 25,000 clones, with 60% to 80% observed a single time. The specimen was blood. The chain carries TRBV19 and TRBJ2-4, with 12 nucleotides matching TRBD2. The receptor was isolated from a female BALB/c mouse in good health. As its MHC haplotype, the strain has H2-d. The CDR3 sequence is CASSPTGGAPGQNTLYF. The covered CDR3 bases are TGTGCCAGCAGTCCGACTGGGGGGGCGCCGGGTCAAAACACCTTGTAC.